The 26 T cell receptor beta chains below were found in one sample sequenced in a study of immune evolution from preneoplasia to lung adenocarcinoma. Repertoires were generated with immunoSEQ multiplex PCR, while TCRdb's copy carries only in-frame clones and drops some. Of thousands of clones listed, 79% are singletons. The sequenced sample was FFPE invasive lung adenocarcinoma tissue. The source is a person aged 40 to 49 with lung adenocarcinoma.

Written as DNA, the CDR3 is TGTGCCAGCAGCTTAACGAAGGCCGGGACTAGCGGGAGCGATGAGCAGTTCTTC. Protein product: CASSLTKAGTSGSDEQFF. This chain uses TRBV7-3 with TRBJ2-1, with 14 bases identical to TRBD2. J lost 8 bases, V lost 0 bases, and 9 bases had no gene match. The germline V gene encodes CDR1 SGHTA and CDR2 FQGTGA. The CDR3 runs 18 residues. Variable domain in full (rest from reference TRBV7-3 and TRBJ2-1): GAGVSQTPSNKVTEKGKYVELRCDPISGHTALYWYRQSLGQGPEFLIYFQGTGAADDSGLPNDRFFAVRPEGSVSTLKIQRTERGDSAVYLCASSLTKAGTSGSDEQFFGPGTRLTVL.

The rearrangement joins TRBV7-2 to TRBJ2-3; a weak D match, TRBD2 (5 bases). The CDR3 length is 15 residues. CDR1 is SGHTA and CDR2 is FQGNSA in the germline V gene. V lost 2 bases, J lost 7 bases, and 16 bases lay in between. The CDR3 nucleotides read TGTGCCAGCAGCTTATTGTGGGAGTTAGGGAATACGCAGTATTTT. This sequence encodes CASSLLWELGNTQYF.

The rearrangement joins TRBV6-4 to TRBJ1-1, with a weak D call TRBD1 (6 bases). Deletions cut 5 bases from V and 6 bases from J, with 16 bases between. The CDR3 loop spans 14 amino acids. CDR1 and CDR2 from the germline V gene are MRHNA and SNTAGT. Here the CDR3 DNA reads TGTGCCAGCAGTTCTCAAGGGGGGGGAGCTGAAGCTTTCTTT. It yields the protein CASSSQGGGAEAFF.

The chain uses TRBV18 and TRBJ1-4; unclear D gene. In germline, CDR1 is KGHSH, CDR2 LQKENI. The CDR3 covers 13 residues. Trimming removed 3 bases from V and 5 bases from J, with 7 bases in between. The CDR3 loop is CASSPSANEKLFF. The CDR3 nucleotides read TGTGCCAGCTCACCGTCAGCGAATGAAAAACTGTTTTTT.

The chain carries TRBV5-1 and TRBJ1-2; 9 nucleotides agree with TRBD1. In germline, CDR1 is SGHRS, CDR2 YFSETQ. The CDR3 is 15 amino acids. Trimming at V came to 4 bases and at J to 4 bases, leaving 8 bases not matched to a gene. This chain's CDR3 is CASSATGGGIYGYTF. The CDR3 DNA is TGCGCCAGCAGCGCCACAGGGGGCGGTATCTATGGCTACACCTTC.

This clone was found a few times. The V and J genes are TRBV10-3 and TRBJ2-5; 8 bases are shared with TRBD2. V was clipped by 3 bases and J by 4 bases; unmatched bases: 16. The V gene's germline CDR1 is ENHRY and CDR2 SYGVKD. The CDR3 totals 18 residues. The CDR3 reads CAISDLISGTGARETQYF. The DNA of the CDR3 is TGTGCCATCAGTGATCTGATTAGCGGGACGGGGGCAAGAGAGACCCAGTACTTC.

V and J are TRBV30 and TRBJ2-3; D is ambiguous. V lost 7 bases and J lost 4, with 12 bases in between. The CDR3 has 12 residues. Per germline, CDR1 GTSNPN and CDR2 SVGIG (reference sequence). DNA of the CDR3: TGTGCCTCCGAAGTCGTAGCAGATACGCAGTATTTT. Translation gives CASEVVADTQYF.

The chain recombines TRBV27 with TRBJ2-5; tentatively, D is TRBD1 or TRBD2 (5 bases each). From germline, CDR1 is MNHEY and CDR2 SMNVEV (reference sequence). CDR3 size: 14 residues. V lost 7 bases and J 4 bases, leaving 16 bases between the germline ends. The CDR3 bases are TGTGCCAGCAAACTGCAGGGACCTGTAGAGACCCAGTACTTC. Encoded protein: CASKLQGPVETQYF.

V is TRBV29-1 and J is TRBJ1-2, with 7 bases aligning to TRBD1. The germline V gene encodes CDR1 SQVTM and CDR2 ANQGSEA. The junction had 11 bases not matched to a gene; V was cut back by 8 bases and J by 8 bases. The CDR3 is 12 residues long. CDR3 sequence: CSSQTGAEGYTF. The CDR3 coding sequence is TGCAGCAGCCAAACAGGGGCAGAGGGCTACACCTTC.

This clone was observed once. The chain has TRBV30 and TRBJ1-1; D might be TRBD1 (5 bases). This CDR3 spans 13 amino acids. Per the germline V gene, CDR1 is GTSNPN and CDR2 is SVGIG (reference sequence). Trimming left V 4 bases short and J 11 bases short, with 20 bases between. The CDR3 sequence: CAWNGGLGRIAFF. As DNA, the CDR3 is TGTGCCTGGAACGGAGGGCTGGGACGGATTGCTTTCTTT.

This chain links TRBV30 with TRBJ1-4; unclear D gene. V was cut by 0 bases and J by 0 bases, with 5 bases left in between. The CDR3 extends over 14 amino acids. CDR1 is GTSNPN and CDR2 is SVGIG in the germline V gene (reference sequence). CDR3 DNA: TGTGCCTGGAGTGTGGGGTCAACTAATGAAAAACTGTTTTTT. Translating gives CAWSVGSTNEKLFF.

This clone was found a few times. The chain employs TRBV9 and TRBJ1-3; TRBD1 matches 7 bases. Germline V lookup: CDR1 SGDLS, CDR2 YYNGEE. The V and J ends lost 1 base and 0 bases, in that order; junction bases with no gene match: 4. The CDR3 contains 16 residues. CDR3 region: CASSVLGDSSGNTIYF. In DNA, the CDR3 is TGTGCCAGCAGCGTACTCGGGGACAGCTCTGGAAACACCATATATTTT.

This clone occurred once. The rearrangement links TRBV4-1 to TRBJ2-3, with 10 bases that match TRBD2. The germline V gene encodes CDR1 MGHRA and CDR2 YSYEKL. V shed 4 bases, J shed 6 bases, and the junction held 10 bases outside the gene matches. The length of the CDR3 is 16 residues. The CDR3 DNA sequence: TGCGCCAGCAGCCCGGGCCAGCGGGGGGGCATCGATACGCAGTATTTT. Translated, it gives CASSPGQRGGIDTQYF.

The chain recombines TRBV7-9 with TRBJ1-4; D not certain. CDR3 length equals 14 residues. CDR1 is SEHNR and CDR2 is FQNEAQ in the germline V gene (reference sequence). The V and J ends lost 5 bases and 7 bases respectively, with 14 bases between them. This chain's CDR3 is CASSRGDIGEKLFF. In DNA form, the CDR3 reads TGTGCCAGCAGCCGAGGCGATATAGGTGAAAAACTGTTTTTT.

On this clone itself: Other DNA variants within this sample encode the same CDR3. The chain uses TRBV29-1 and TRBJ2-1; 9 nucleotides match TRBD2. The CDR3 consists of 18 residues. V was clipped by 7 bases and J by 0 bases; unmatched bases: 16. Germline V gives CDR1 SQVTM, CDR2 ANQGSEA. The CDR3 region has the DNA TGCAGCGCCAAAGGGACAGCGGGAGGTCAGAGCTCCTACAATGAGCAGTTCTTC. Protein product: CSAKGTAGGQSSYNEQFF.

The rearrangement links TRBV12-5 to TRBJ2-3, with D perhaps assigned TRBD1 or TRBD2 (6 bases each). Trimming removed 7 bases from V and 6 bases from J, with 14 bases in between. The CDR3 runs to 13 residues. Germline V gene data show CDR1 as LGHNT and CDR2 as FRNRAP. CDR3 sequence (DNA): TGTGCTAGTGTTCCTCTAGGGGGGGATACGCAGTATTTT. It is translated as CASVPLGGDTQYF.

The chain links TRBV7-9 to TRBJ2-6; D is uncertain. Germline CDR1 reads SEHNR; CDR2 reads FQNEAQ (reference sequence). The ends were cut back, 4 bases at V and 4 bases at J, with 17 bases in the middle. The CDR3 spans 17 residues. In DNA form, the CDR3 reads TGTGCCAGCAGCTCTCGGACCGCTTTTGGAGGGGCCAACGTCCTGACTTTC. It encodes CASSSRTAFGGANVLTF.

This chain connects TRBV7-2 to TRBJ1-2; 7 positions match TRBD1. Per germline, CDR1 SGHTA and CDR2 FQGNSA. The length of the CDR3 is 16 residues. With V trimmed by 5 bases and J by 4 bases, 13 bases remained unmatched. CDR3 protein: CASSANRGRSSYGYTF. The CDR3 DNA reads TGTGCCAGCAGCGCAAACAGGGGCCGTTCCTCCTATGGCTACACCTTC.

Notes on this clone: Because the CDR3's place on the DNA is in doubt, the DNA is left out and the CDR3 is given as listed by TCRdb. Here the CDR3 reads CASSLWGQGAYNEQLF. The rearrangement links TRBV28 to TRBJ2-1; the table names TRBD1, a call not compared with the DNA. The CDR3 region is 16 residues in length, termini included. Germline CDR1 MDHEN, CDR2 SYDVKM.

The CDR3, as DNA: TGTGCCAGCAGCCAGGATGGCAGCCGTCAAGAGACCCAGTACTTC. Its protein is CASSQDGSRQETQYF. The rearrangement links TRBV7-6 to TRBJ2-5; no clear D. Germline CDR1 is SGHVS and CDR2 is FNYEAQ. The CDR3 is 15 residues long. V lost 5 bases to trimming and J lost 2 bases, with 15 bases between them.

This chain links TRBV10-3 with TRBJ2-7, with 7 bases identical to TRBD2. The CDR3 runs to 15 residues. Germline-derived CDR1 and CDR2 are ENHRY and SYGVKD. Losses at the gene ends were 3 bases for V and 4 bases for J; bases not matched to a gene: 9. The CDR3 protein is CAISDLEGGRYEQYF. The DNA for the CDR3 is TGTGCCATCAGTGACCTTGAGGGAGGGAGGTACGAGCAGTACTTC.

The chain has TRBV15 and TRBJ2-1; D gene ambiguous. V lost 0 bases to trimming and J lost 2 bases, with 5 bases between them. The CDR3 runs to 14 residues. Germline assignment: CDR1 LNHNV and CDR2 YYDKDF (reference sequence). In DNA form, the CDR3 reads TGTGCCACCAGCAGAGAACAGACCTACAATGAGCAGTTCTTC. It yields the protein CATSREQTYNEQFF.

The chain joins TRBV7-2 to TRBJ2-7; no firm D call. Trimming cost V 5 bases and J 0 bases, with 14 bases left between them. Germline assignment: CDR1 SGHTA and CDR2 FQGNSA. The CDR3 has 15 amino acids. CDR3 sequence: CASSNSLSSSYEQYF. The CDR3 DNA sequence: TGTGCCAGCAGCAACAGCTTGTCGAGCTCCTACGAGCAGTACTTC.

The J gene is TRBJ1-4, the V gene TRBV28, with 7 bases identical to TRBD1. J was trimmed by 4 bases and V by 4 bases; bases with no gene match: 6. The CDR3 length is 15 residues. Germline V lookup: CDR1 MDHEN, CDR2 SYDVKM. The CDR3 spells CASSSPGTDNEKLFF. The CDR3 DNA reads as TGTGCCAGCAGTTCCCCCGGGACAGATAATGAAAAACTGTTTTTT.

The chain combines TRBV7-3 with TRBJ1-6; D remains unclear. This CDR3 region has 13 residues. Deletions cut 1 base from V and 5 bases from J, with 3 bases between. The germline V gene has CDR1 SGHTA and CDR2 FQGTGA. The CDR3 reads CASSLSNNSPLHF. For the CDR3, the DNA is TGTGCCAGCAGCTTAAGCAATAATTCACCCCTCCACTTT.

This chain connects TRBV5-4 to TRBJ2-3; 12 bases fit TRBD2. The CDR3 runs to 16 residues. CDR1 is SGHNT and CDR2 is YYREEE in the germline V gene (reference sequence). The J segment lost 6 bases and the V segment lost 2 bases, leaving 7 bases of the junction unmatched. The CDR3 DNA reads as TGTGCCAGCAGCTTTGAGACTAGCGGGGGCTCTGATACGCAGTATTTT. It translates to CASSFETSGGSDTQYF.